What follows describes a single T cell receptor (beta chain). This entry is derived from a study of blood T cell repertoires in COVID-19. About the research overall: From the United States, Italy and Spain came samples of acute and convalescent COVID-19.

Libraries were prepared by immunoSEQ multiplex PCR; TCRdb keeps only in-frame clonotypes and omits some of them. The table has around 250,000 clones, approximately 89% seen once. Participants, about 18 to 90 years old, spanned about 26 US areas. Germline V gene sequence: CDR1 MDHEN, CDR2 SYDVKM. The CDR3 has 19 residues. V shed 6 bases, J shed 0 bases, and the junction held 15 bases outside the gene matches. This rearrangement joins TRBV28 to TRBJ1-3; 9 positions agree with TRBD1. The receptor comes from a woman aged 40 to 49 who had been exposed to COVID-19. Sequencing was performed on PBMCs or T cells enriched from blood (not recorded which). In DNA, the CDR3 is TGTGCCAGCAGCCTGACAGGGGGAGGATTGTTAAACTCTGGAAACACCATATATTTT. Translated: CASSLTGGGLLNSGNTIYF.